This is a list of T cell receptor beta chains from one sample in a study of CD8 T cells in ankylosing spondylitis. TCRdb re-analysed the 5' RACE reads in MiXCR, keeping a single row per CDR3 protein. This table has more than 150,000 distinct CDR3 sequences, roughly 11% appearing once. The sequenced sample was blood, either unsorted or a sorted T cell fraction (not recorded which). The receptors were gathered from a male donor with ankylosing spondylitis or in good health (not recorded which). CDR3s include the opening cysteine and the closing phenylalanine or tryptophan. A D gene is named only where the DNA matches it firmly. Clone sizes are given selectively: once, few, many, or a class where the clone is expanded.

many	TRBD2	TRBV5-1	TRBJ2-2	TGCGCCAGCAGCTTGGCACTAGCGGAGAACACCGGGGAGCTGTTTTTT	CASSLALAENTGELFF
many	.	TRBV20-1	TRBJ1-1	TGCAGTGCTAGAGGGGGCAGGGGTATGAACACTGAAGCTTTCTTT	CSARGGRGMNTEAFF
few	TRBD2	TRBV5-1	TRBJ2-7	TGCGCCAGCAGCTTGGGACTAGCGGGAACCCCCTACGAGCAGTACTTC	CASSLGLAGTPYEQYF
many	.	TRBV10-3	TRBJ2-6	TGTGCCATCAGTGACACCCCGAGGGCTGGGGCCAACGTCCTGACTTTC	CAISDTPRAGANVLTF
.	.	TRBV2	TRBJ2-1	TGTGCCATGAGGCAAGGGTCCTACAATGAGCAGTTCTTC	CAMRQGSYNEQFF
.	.	TRBV12-2	TRBJ1-4	TGTGCAAGTCGCTTAGAAGGGGGCGCGTATGAAAAACTGTTTTTT	CASRLEGGAYEKLFF
many	.	TRBV28	TRBJ1-1	TGTGCCAGCAGTTTTCTCCGGGGGAACACTGAAGCTTTCTTT	CASSFLRGNTEAFF
many	TRBD2	TRBV5-1	TRBJ2-3	TGCGCCAGTCGGACTAGCGGGGATACAGATACGCAGTATTTT	CASRTSGDTDTQYF
many	TRBD2	TRBV12-3/TRBV12-4	TRBJ2-2	TGTGCCAGCAGTTTAGGAGCGGGGGCCAACACCGGGGAGCTGTTTTTT	CASSLGAGANTGELFF
.	.	TRBV5-1	TRBJ2-1	TGCGCCAGCAGCGCCGAGGGGGGGTACAATGAGCAGTTCTTC	CASSAEGGYNEQFF
.	.	TRBV6-1	TRBJ2-5	TGTGTCAGCAGCGAACAAAAGACAGGCGGAGAGACCCAGTACTTC	CVSSEQKTGGETQYF
.	TRBD1	TRBV20-1	TRBJ2-3	TGCAGTGCTAGAGATCATAGGGACAGAAGCACAGATACGCAGTATTTT	CSARDHRDRSTDTQYF
many	.	TRBV27	TRBJ1-5	TGTGCCAGCAGTACCCTGAGCGGGGTGGGGAGGGATCAGCCCCAGCATTTT	CASSTLSGVGRDQPQHF
many	.	TRBV12-3/TRBV12-4	TRBJ1-1	TGTGCCAGCAGTTTACAGCAGAACACTGAAGCTTTCTTT	CASSLQQNTEAFF
.	TRBD1	TRBV19	TRBJ1-5	TGTGCCAGCCGGCCACAGGGGGGTAATCAGCCCCAGCATTTT	CASRPQGGNQPQHF
many	TRBD1	TRBV7-9	TRBJ1-2	TGTGCCAGCAGCTTAATGCAGGGGGACTATGGCTACACCTTC	CASSLMQGDYGYTF
many	TRBD1	TRBV2	TRBJ2-1	TGTGCCAGCAGTCCCCGGACAGGGGAGAGGTACAATGAGCAGTTCTTC	CASSPRTGERYNEQFF
.	.	TRBV25-1	TRBJ2-5	TGTGCCAGCTCCTGGGCCAGTTCTAAAACCCAGTACTTC	CASSWASSKTQYF
many	.	TRBV12-3/TRBV12-4	TRBJ1-1	TGTGCCAGCAGTGCGGGACGGGACACTGAAGCTTTCTTT	CASSAGRDTEAFF
many	.	TRBV7-6	TRBJ2-1	TGTGCCAGCAGCTTAGATGTGAGGCCCAATGAGCAGTTCTTC	CASSLDVRPNEQFF
few	TRBD2	TRBV2	TRBJ2-1	TGTGCCAGCAGTGTATCTCTAATTGGGGTTAGCGGGGGGAATGAGCAGTTCTTC	CASSVSLIGVSGGNEQFF
.	.	TRBV18	TRBJ2-1	TGTGCCAGCTCACTGGACTCTCTCTCCTACAATGAGCAGTTCTTC	CASSLDSLSYNEQFF
.	.	TRBV4-1	TRBJ1-1	TGCGCCAGCAGCCGAGGGAGCCACACTGAAGCTTTCTTT	CASSRGSHTEAFF
many	.	TRBV30	TRBJ2-1	TGTGCCTGGATGTCGGGTAGGGGGTACAATGAGCAGTTCTTC	CAWMSGRGYNEQFF
many	.	TRBV30	TRBJ1-2	TGTGCCTGGAGTTCTAAGGGTATCTTCTATGGCTACACCTTC	CAWSSKGIFYGYTF
.	.	TRBV7-6	TRBJ1-1	TGTGCCAGCAGCTTAGATAGTGGGTCTGAAGCTTTCTTT	CASSLDSGSEAFF
many	.	TRBV5-5	TRBJ2-4	TGTGCCAGCAGCCTATGGCTTGGGGGAGCCAAAAACATTCAGTACTTC	CASSLWLGGAKNIQYF
many	.	TRBV5-1	TRBJ2-7	TGCGCCAGCAGCCCTGACCCAGGGCCCTACGAGCAGTACTTC	CASSPDPGPYEQYF
.	TRBD2	TRBV11-3	TRBJ2-1	TGTGCCAGCAGCAGGCAAGGGCTAGCGGGGGCCTACAATGAGCAGTTCTTC	CASSRQGLAGAYNEQFF
many	.	TRBV4-3	TRBJ1-2	TGCGCCAGCAGCCTCGACAGCTATGGCTACACCTTC	CASSLDSYGYTF
many	.	TRBV6-2/TRBV6-3	TRBJ2-2	TGTGCCAGCAGTTACATCCACACCGGGGAGCTGTTTTTT	CASSYIHTGELFF
few	.	TRBV5-8	TRBJ2-3	TGTGCCAGCAGCTTTGCTAGTTCGGATACGCAGTATTTT	CASSFASSDTQYF
many	.	TRBV29-1	TRBJ2-5	TGCAGCGTTGGTAACTCGGAGGAGACCCAGTACTTC	CSVGNSEETQYF
.	TRBD2	TRBV10-1	TRBJ2-3	TGCGCCAGCTCGGGGACCGTAGCGGGAGTGACAGATACGCAGTATTTT	CASSGTVAGVTDTQYF
many	TRBD1	TRBV5-1	TRBJ2-5	TGCGCCAGCAGCGCAGGACAGGGGATGGGGCCCCAAGAGACCCAGTACTTC	CASSAGQGMGPQETQYF
.	.	TRBV9	TRBJ2-1	TGTGCCAGCAGCGTAGAGGGGGGCCCAGGGAGTCGGCTGTACAATGAGCAGTTCTTC	CASSVEGGPGSRLYNEQFF
many	.	TRBV19	TRBJ1-5	TGTGCCAGTAGTATCCCGGGGAAGGCACGCAATCAGCCCCAGCATTTT	CASSIPGKARNQPQHF
few	.	TRBV25-1	TRBJ1-1	TGTGCCAGCAGTGTCCCGGGGGCGACTGAAGCTTTCTTT	CASSVPGATEAFF
.	.	TRBV25-1	TRBJ1-4	TGTGCCAGCGGTGAAGTCTCTGGGGCAACTAATGAAAAACTGTTTTTT	CASGEVSGATNEKLFF
few	.	TRBV12-3/TRBV12-4	TRBJ1-1	TGTGCCAGCAAAACCTGGGGGGGTCAGAGGTCTGAAGCTTTCTTT	CASKTWGGQRSEAFF
.	TRBD1	TRBV7-2	TRBJ2-1	TGTGCCAGCAGCTTGGCGGACAGGGCCCTTACTCGCTCCTACAATGAGCAGTTCTTC	CASSLADRALTRSYNEQFF
few	.	TRBV29-1	TRBJ1-2	TGCAGCATCGGACAAGACGGGGGCTACACCTTC	CSIGQDGGYTF
.	TRBD2	TRBV3-1	TRBJ2-7	TGTGCCAGCAGCCAAGAGTCGCTAGCGGTGACTCACGAGCAGTACTTC	CASSQESLAVTHEQYF